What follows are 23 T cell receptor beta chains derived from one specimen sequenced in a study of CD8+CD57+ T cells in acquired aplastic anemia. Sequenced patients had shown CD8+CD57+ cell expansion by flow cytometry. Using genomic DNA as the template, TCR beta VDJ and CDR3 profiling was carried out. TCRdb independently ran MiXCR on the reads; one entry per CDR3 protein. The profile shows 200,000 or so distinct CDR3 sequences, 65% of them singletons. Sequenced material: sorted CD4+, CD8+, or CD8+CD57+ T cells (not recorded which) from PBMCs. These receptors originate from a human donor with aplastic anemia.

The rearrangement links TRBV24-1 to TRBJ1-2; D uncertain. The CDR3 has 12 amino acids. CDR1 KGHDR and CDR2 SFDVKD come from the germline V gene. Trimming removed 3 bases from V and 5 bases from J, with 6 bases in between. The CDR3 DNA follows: TGTGCCACCAGTGATGGGATTTATGGCTACACCTTC. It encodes CATSDGIYGYTF.

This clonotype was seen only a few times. The CDR3 spells CASSMGGTYEQYF. The CDR3 DNA reads TGTGCCAGTAGTATGGGGGGGACCTACGAGCAGTACTTC. This chain links TRBV7-9 with TRBJ2-7; 7 bases are a match to TRBD2. V was pared by 9 bases and J by 2 bases, with 7 bases of the junction left unmatched. CDR3 length: 13 amino acids. Germline CDR1 is SEHNR and CDR2 is FQNEAQ (reference sequence).

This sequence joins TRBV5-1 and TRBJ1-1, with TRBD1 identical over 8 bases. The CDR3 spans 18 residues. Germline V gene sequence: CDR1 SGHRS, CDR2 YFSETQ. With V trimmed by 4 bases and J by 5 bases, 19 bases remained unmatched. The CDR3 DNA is TGCGCCAGCAGCCCGGGAAGATGGACAGGGCTGAGAGGAACTGAAGCTTTCTTT. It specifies CASSPGRWTGLRGTEAFF.

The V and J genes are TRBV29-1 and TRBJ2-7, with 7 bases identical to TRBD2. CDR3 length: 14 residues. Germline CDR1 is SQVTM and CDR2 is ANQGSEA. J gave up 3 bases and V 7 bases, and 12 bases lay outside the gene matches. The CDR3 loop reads CSALGRDGLYEQYF. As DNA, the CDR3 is TGCAGCGCCCTAGGGAGGGACGGCCTCTACGAGCAGTACTTC.

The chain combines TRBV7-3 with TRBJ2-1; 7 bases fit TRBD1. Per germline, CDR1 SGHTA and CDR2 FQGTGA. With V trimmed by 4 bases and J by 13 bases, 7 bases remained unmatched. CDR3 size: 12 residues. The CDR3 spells CASSSGQTGQFF. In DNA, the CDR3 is TGTGCCAGCAGCTCGGGACAGACTGGTCAGTTCTTC.

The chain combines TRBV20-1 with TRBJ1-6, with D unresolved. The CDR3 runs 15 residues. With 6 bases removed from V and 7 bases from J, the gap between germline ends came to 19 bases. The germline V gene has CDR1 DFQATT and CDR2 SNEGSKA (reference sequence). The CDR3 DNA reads TGCAGTGCCGCCGCTACAGTCGGTGGAAATTCACCCCTCCACTTT. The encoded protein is CSAAATVGGNSPLHF.

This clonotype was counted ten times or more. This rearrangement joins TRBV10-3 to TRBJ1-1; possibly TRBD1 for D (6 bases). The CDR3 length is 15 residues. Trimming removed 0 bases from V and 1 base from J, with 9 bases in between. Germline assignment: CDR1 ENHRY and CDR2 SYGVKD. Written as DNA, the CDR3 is TGTGCCATCAGTGAGTCGGGACAACCGAACACTGAAGCTTTCTTT. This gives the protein CAISESGQPNTEAFF.

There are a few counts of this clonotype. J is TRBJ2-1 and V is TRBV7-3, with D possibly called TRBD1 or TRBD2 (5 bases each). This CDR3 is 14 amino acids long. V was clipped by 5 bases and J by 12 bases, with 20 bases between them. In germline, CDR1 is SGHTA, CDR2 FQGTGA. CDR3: CASSDGLGTGGQFF. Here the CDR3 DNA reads TGTGCCAGCAGCGACGGACTGGGCACAGGTGGGCAGTTCTTC.

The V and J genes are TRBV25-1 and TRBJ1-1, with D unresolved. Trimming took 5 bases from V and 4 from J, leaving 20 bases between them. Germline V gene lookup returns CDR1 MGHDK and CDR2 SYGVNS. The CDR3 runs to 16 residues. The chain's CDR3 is CASSPSDFPFGTEAFF. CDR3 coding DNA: TGTGCCAGCAGTCCATCGGACTTTCCCTTTGGCACTGAAGCTTTCTTT.

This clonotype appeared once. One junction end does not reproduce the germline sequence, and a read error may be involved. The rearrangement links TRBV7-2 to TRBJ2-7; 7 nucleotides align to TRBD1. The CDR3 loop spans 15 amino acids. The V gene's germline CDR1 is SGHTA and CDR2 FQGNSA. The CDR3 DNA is TGTGCCAGCAGCGGGGACAGTCGAAGCTCCCACGAGCAGTACTTC. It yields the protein CASSGDSRSSHEQYF.

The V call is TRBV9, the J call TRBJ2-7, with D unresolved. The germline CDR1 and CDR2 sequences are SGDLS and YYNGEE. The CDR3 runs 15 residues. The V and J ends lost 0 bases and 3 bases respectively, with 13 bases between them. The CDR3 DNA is TGTGCCAGCAGCGTAGAGGTCGGGTCCGGCTACGAGCAGTACTTC. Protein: CASSVEVGSGYEQYF. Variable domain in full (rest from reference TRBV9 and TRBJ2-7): DSGVTQTPKHLITATGQRVTLRCSPRSGDLSVYWYQQSLDQGLQFLIQYYNGEERAKGNILERFSAQQFPDLHSELNLSSLELGDSALYFCASSVEVGSGYEQYFGPGTRLTVT.

The CDR3 spells CASSYGAFF. CDR3 nucleotides: TGTGCCAGCAGTTATGGGGCTTTCTTT. The chain has TRBV2 and TRBJ1-1; no reliable D call. Between the trimmed V and J ends, which lost 5 bases and 11 bases, there was a span of 6 bases. CDR1 SNHLY and CDR2 FYNNEI come from the germline V gene. The CDR3 loop spans 9 amino acids.

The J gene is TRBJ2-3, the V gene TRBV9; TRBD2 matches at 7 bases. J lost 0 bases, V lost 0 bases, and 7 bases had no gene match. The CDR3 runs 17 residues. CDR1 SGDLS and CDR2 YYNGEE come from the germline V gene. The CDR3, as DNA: TGTGCCAGCAGCGTAGAGACCCGGGGAGGGAGCACAGATACGCAGTATTTT. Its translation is CASSVETRGGSTDTQYF.

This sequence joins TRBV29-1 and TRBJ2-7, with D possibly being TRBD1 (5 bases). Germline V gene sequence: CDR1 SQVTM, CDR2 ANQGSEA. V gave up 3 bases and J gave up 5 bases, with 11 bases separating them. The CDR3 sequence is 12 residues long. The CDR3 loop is CSVEGQGHEQYF. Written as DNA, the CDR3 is TGCAGCGTTGAGGGGCAGGGCCACGAGCAGTACTTC.

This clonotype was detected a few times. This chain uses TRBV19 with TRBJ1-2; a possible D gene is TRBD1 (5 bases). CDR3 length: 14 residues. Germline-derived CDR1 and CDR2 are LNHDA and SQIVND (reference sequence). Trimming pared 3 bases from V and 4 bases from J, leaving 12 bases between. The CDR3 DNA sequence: TGTGCCAGTAGTATTGGGGCATACGGCTATGGCTACACCTTC. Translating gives CASSIGAYGYGYTF.

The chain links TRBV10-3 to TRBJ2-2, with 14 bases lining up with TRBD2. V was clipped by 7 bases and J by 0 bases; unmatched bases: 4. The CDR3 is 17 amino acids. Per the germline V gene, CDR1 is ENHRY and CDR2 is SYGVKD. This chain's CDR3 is CAITGTSGRTNTGELFF. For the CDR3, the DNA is TGTGCCATCACCGGGACTAGCGGGAGAACGAACACCGGGGAGCTGTTTTTT.

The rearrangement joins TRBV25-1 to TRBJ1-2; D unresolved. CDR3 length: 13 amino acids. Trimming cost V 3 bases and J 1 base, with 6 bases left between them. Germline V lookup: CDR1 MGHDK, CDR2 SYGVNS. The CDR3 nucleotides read TGTGCCAGCAGTGACCACATTAACTATGGCTACACCTTC. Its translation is CASSDHINYGYTF.

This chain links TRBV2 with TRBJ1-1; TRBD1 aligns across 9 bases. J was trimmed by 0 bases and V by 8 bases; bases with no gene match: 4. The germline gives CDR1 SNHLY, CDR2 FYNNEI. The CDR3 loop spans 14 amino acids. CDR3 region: CASGQGIMNTEAFF. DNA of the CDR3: TGTGCCAGCGGACAGGGGATCATGAACACTGAAGCTTTCTTT.

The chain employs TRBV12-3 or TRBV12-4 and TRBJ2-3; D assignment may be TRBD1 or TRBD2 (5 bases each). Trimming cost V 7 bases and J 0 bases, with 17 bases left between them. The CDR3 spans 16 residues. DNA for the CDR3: TGTGCCAGCACCCGAGGGGCTCTGATCAGCACAGATACGCAGTATTTT. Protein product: CASTRGALISTDTQYF.

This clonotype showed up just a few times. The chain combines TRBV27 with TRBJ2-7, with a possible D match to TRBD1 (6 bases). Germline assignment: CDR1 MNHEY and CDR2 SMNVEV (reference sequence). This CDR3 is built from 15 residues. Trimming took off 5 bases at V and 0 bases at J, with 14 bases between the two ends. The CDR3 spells CASSPNYRVSYEQYF. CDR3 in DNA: TGTGCCAGCAGTCCAAACTACAGGGTCTCCTACGAGCAGTACTTC.

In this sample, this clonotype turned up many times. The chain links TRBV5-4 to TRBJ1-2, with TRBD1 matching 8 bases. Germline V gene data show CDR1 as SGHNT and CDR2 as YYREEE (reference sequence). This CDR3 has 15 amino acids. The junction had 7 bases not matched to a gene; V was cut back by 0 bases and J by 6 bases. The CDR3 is CASSLAPLQGDGYTF. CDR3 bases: TGTGCCAGCAGCTTGGCCCCTCTACAGGGGGATGGCTACACCTTC.

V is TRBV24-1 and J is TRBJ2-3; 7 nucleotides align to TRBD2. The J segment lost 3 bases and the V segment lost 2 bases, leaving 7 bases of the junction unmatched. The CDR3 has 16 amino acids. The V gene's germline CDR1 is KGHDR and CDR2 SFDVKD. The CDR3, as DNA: TGTGCCACCAGTGATTCGGAGCGGGGTTTTACAGATACGCAGTATTTT. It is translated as CATSDSERGFTDTQYF.

The CDR3, as DNA: TGTGCCAGCAGCCCCCAGACAGCTAATAATTCACCCCTCCACTTT. It translates to CASSPQTANNSPLHF. The chain employs TRBV7-2 and TRBJ1-6; a possible D gene is TRBD1 (5 bases). The V end lost 5 bases, the J end lost 5 bases, and 13 bases lay between the germline ends. CDR1 is SGHTA and CDR2 is FQGNSA in the germline V gene. This CDR3 is 15 amino acids long.